This is a list of T cell receptor beta chains from one sample in a study of blood T cells in healthy people across ages. Using its own MiXCR run on the 5' RACE reads, TCRdb lists one record per CDR3 protein. The data hold roughly 930,000 distinct CDR3 sequences, with roughly 43% observed a single time. Material: blood. Receptors were obtained from a man between 25 and 39 years old in good health. Both conserved end residues are part of each CDR3. D genes are given only for firm matches. The size field is filled for only some rows; it gives once, few, many or a size class.

V: TRBV28
D: NA
J: TRBJ2-5
size: few
CDR3: CAISRPVSRTQYF
DNA: TGTGCCATCTCTCGCCCGGTGTCCAGGACCCAGTACTTC

V: TRBV7-2
D: TRBD1
J: TRBJ1-5
size: NA
CDR3: CASSLEGAGWGNQPQHF
DNA: TGTGCCAGCAGCTTAGAGGGGGCGGGGTGGGGCAATCAGCCCCAGCATTTT

V: TRBV4-2
D: NA
J: TRBJ1-2
size: once
CDR3: CASSLTASHGYTF
DNA: TGTGCCAGCAGCCTCACTGCCAGTCATGGCTACACCTTC

V: TRBV9
D: NA
J: TRBJ2-1
size: NA
CDR3: CASSVEETKDNEQFF
DNA: TGTGCCAGCAGCGTAGAGGAGACTAAAGACAATGAGCAGTTCTTC

V: TRBV12-3/TRBV12-4
D: NA
J: TRBJ2-3
size: once
CDR3: CASSLEAANYGYTDTQYF
DNA: TGTGCCAGCAGTTTAGAGGCAGCAAACTATGGCTACACAGATACGCAGTATTTT

V: TRBV4-1
D: NA
J: TRBJ2-1
size: NA
CDR3: CASSERLARNEQFF
DNA: TGCGCCAGCAGCGAACGGCTAGCGCGGAATGAGCAGTTCTTC

V: TRBV7-2
D: TRBD2
J: TRBJ2-5
size: NA
CDR3: CASSALGAGGGETQYF
DNA: TGTGCCAGCAGCGCGCTAGGAGCGGGGGGTGGAGAGACCCAGTACTTC

V: TRBV29-1
D: NA
J: TRBJ2-7
size: NA
CDR3: CSVDLGTHSYEQYF
DNA: TGCAGCGTTGATCTCGGCACTCACAGCTACGAGCAGTACTTC

V: TRBV6-1
D: NA
J: TRBJ2-3
size: few
CDR3: CASSSRGYTDTQYF
DNA: TGTGCCAGCAGTTCTCGGGGCTACACAGATACGCAGTATTTT

V: TRBV12-3/TRBV12-4
D: NA
J: TRBJ1-1
size: NA
CDR3: CASSPRIIGAFF
DNA: TGTGCCAGCAGCCCAAGGATTATAGGAGCTTTCTTT

V: TRBV27
D: TRBD1
J: TRBJ1-2
size: NA
CDR3: CASSRLSRQGGDYGYTF
DNA: TGTGCCAGCAGTCGCCTTTCAAGACAGGGAGGCGACTATGGCTACACCTTC

V: TRBV19
D: NA
J: TRBJ1-2
size: NA
CDR3: CASNTGAGPRNGYTF
DNA: TGTGCCAGTAACACTGGGGCAGGCCCGCGGAATGGCTACACCTTC

V: TRBV4-1
D: NA
J: TRBJ2-1
size: NA
CDR3: CASSQASNEQFF
DNA: TGCGCCAGCAGCCAGGCTAGCAATGAGCAGTTCTTC

V: TRBV7-9
D: NA
J: TRBJ2-7
size: NA
CDR3: CASSLAENTYEQYF
DNA: TGTGCCAGCAGCTTAGCGGAGAACACCTACGAGCAGTACTTC

V: TRBV6-6
D: TRBD1
J: TRBJ1-2
size: NA
CDR3: CASSYSGQGVNYGYTF
DNA: TGTGCCAGCAGTTACTCGGGACAGGGGGTAAACTATGGCTACACCTTC

V: TRBV11-2
D: NA
J: TRBJ2-5
size: few
CDR3: CASSPFPPTGQNEQYF
DNA: TGTGCCAGCAGCCCGTTTCCCCCCACAGGGCAGAATGAGCAGTACTTC

V: TRBV12-3/TRBV12-4
D: TRBD1
J: TRBJ2-1
size: NA
CDR3: CASTLWNRGEHGEQFF
DNA: TGTGCCAGCACCCTATGGAACAGGGGGGAGCACGGTGAGCAGTTCTTC

V: TRBV11-2
D: NA
J: TRBJ2-3
size: NA
CDR3: CASSPSSTGTDTQYF
DNA: TGTGCCAGCAGCCCAAGTTCTACCGGGACAGATACGCAGTATTTT

V: TRBV11-1
D: NA
J: TRBJ2-1
size: NA
CDR3: CASSTTAATRTQFF
DNA: TGTGCCAGCAGCACCACCGCGGCGACAAGGACTCAGTTCTTC

V: TRBV7-9
D: TRBD1
J: TRBJ1-2
size: NA
CDR3: CASSLVQGAAYGYTF
DNA: TGTGCCAGCAGCTTAGTGCAGGGGGCGGCCTATGGCTACACCTTC

V: TRBV28
D: NA
J: TRBJ2-3
size: NA
CDR3: CASRGGTGKRGTDTQYF
DNA: TGTGCCAGCAGGGGGGGTACAGGGAAAAGGGGCACAGATACGCAGTATTTT

V: TRBV6-5
D: NA
J: TRBJ1-1
size: NA
CDR3: CAGSCGGNTEAFF
DNA: TGTGCCGGCAGCTGCGGGGGGAACACTGAAGCTTTCTTT

V: TRBV12-3/TRBV12-4
D: TRBD1
J: TRBJ2-2
size: NA
CDR3: CASSWGQGNTGELFF
DNA: TGTGCCAGCAGTTGGGGACAGGGTAACACCGGGGAGCTGTTTTTT

V: TRBV7-2
D: NA
J: TRBJ2-5
size: NA
CDR3: CASSLGGTWGETQYF
DNA: TGTGCCAGCAGCTTGGGCGGGACCTGGGGGGAGACCCAGTACTTC

V: TRBV11-3
D: NA
J: TRBJ2-7
size: NA
CDR3: CASSRVRASYEQYF
DNA: TGTGCCAGCAGCCGGGTGAGGGCATCCTACGAGCAGTACTTC

V: TRBV28
D: NA
J: TRBJ2-7
size: few
CDR3: CASSLWATNYEQYF
DNA: TGTGCCAGCAGTTTATGGGCCACCAACTACGAGCAGTACTTC

V: TRBV28
D: NA
J: TRBJ2-7
size: NA
CDR3: CASSFTGMTYEQYF
DNA: TGTGCCAGCAGTTTCACGGGGATGACCTACGAGCAGTACTTC

V: TRBV27
D: TRBD2
J: TRBJ2-1
size: NA
CDR3: CASSLDSTSGHSEQFF
DNA: TGTGCCAGCAGTTTGGACTCGACTAGCGGACATAGTGAGCAGTTCTTC

V: TRBV29-1
D: NA
J: TRBJ2-3
size: NA
CDR3: CSVGGQGDTQYF
DNA: TGCAGCGTTGGGGGGCAGGGAGATACGCAGTATTTT

V: TRBV5-1
D: NA
J: TRBJ1-1
size: NA
CDR3: CASMGNTEAFF
DNA: TGCGCCAGCATGGGGAACACTGAAGCTTTCTTT

V: TRBV29-1
D: NA
J: TRBJ1-2
size: few
CDR3: CSVEGTSNYGYTF
DNA: TGCAGCGTTGAAGGGACTTCTAACTATGGCTACACCTTC

V: TRBV4-2
D: TRBD2
J: TRBJ2-7
size: NA
CDR3: CASSQDPASGGQHNEQYF
DNA: TGTGCCAGCAGCCAAGATCCCGCAAGCGGGGGGCAACACAATGAGCAGTACTTC

V: TRBV30
D: NA
J: TRBJ2-3
size: NA
CDR3: CAWSPPGLTQITDTQYF
DNA: TGTGCCTGGAGTCCCCCGGGACTCACACAGATCACAGATACGCAGTATTTT

V: TRBV19
D: NA
J: TRBJ2-3
size: NA
CDR3: CAGGQTNTDTQYF
DNA: TGTGCCGGGGGCCAGACTAACACAGATACGCAGTATTTT

V: TRBV28
D: TRBD2
J: TRBJ2-5
size: NA
CDR3: CASGLAGGETQYF
DNA: TGTGCCAGCGGACTAGCGGGCGGGGAGACCCAGTACTTC

V: TRBV6-5
D: TRBD1
J: TRBJ1-5
size: NA
CDR3: CASSQQGLSNQPQHF
DNA: TGTGCCAGCAGTCAACAGGGGCTTTCCAATCAGCCCCAGCATTTT

V: TRBV6-2/TRBV6-3
D: TRBD2
J: TRBJ2-1
size: few
CDR3: CASSKLRGGVDEQFF
DNA: TGTGCCAGCAGTAAATTACGGGGGGGCGTCGATGAGCAGTTCTTC

V: TRBV27
D: NA
J: TRBJ2-3
size: few
CDR3: CATGPGTDTQYF
DNA: TGTGCCACCGGGCCGGGAACAGATACGCAGTATTTT

V: TRBV28
D: NA
J: TRBJ1-2
size: NA
CDR3: CASKGGGMNYGYTF
DNA: TGTGCCAGCAAGGGGGGAGGAATGAACTATGGCTACACCTTC

V: TRBV15
D: TRBD1
J: TRBJ1-4
size: NA
CDR3: CATSRGEQGANEKLFF
DNA: TGTGCCACCAGCAGAGGGGAACAGGGGGCTAATGAAAAACTGTTTTTT

V: TRBV27
D: TRBD1
J: TRBJ1-1
size: NA
CDR3: CASSARQGAKNTEAFF
DNA: TGTGCCAGCAGTGCACGACAGGGTGCGAAGAACACTGAAGCTTTCTTT

V: TRBV29-1
D: NA
J: TRBJ2-2
size: NA
CDR3: CSVEGRFTGELFF
DNA: TGCAGCGTTGAAGGAAGGTTCACCGGGGAGCTGTTTTTT

V: TRBV2
D: NA
J: TRBJ2-1
size: NA
CDR3: CASSVASVGNEQFF
DNA: TGTGCCAGCAGTGTTGCATCGGTGGGCAATGAGCAGTTCTTC

V: TRBV6-6
D: NA
J: TRBJ1-2
size: few
CDR3: CASNPRVTNYGYTF
DNA: TGTGCCAGCAACCCCAGGGTTACTAACTATGGCTACACCTTC

V: TRBV12-3/TRBV12-4
D: NA
J: TRBJ2-3
size: NA
CDR3: CASRSRRVLTTDTQYF
DNA: TGTGCCAGCAGAAGCCGGAGGGTATTAACAACAGATACGCAGTATTTT

V: TRBV20-1
D: NA
J: TRBJ1-2
size: NA
CDR3: CSVRQNYGYTF
DNA: TGCAGTGTCAGGCAGAACTATGGCTACACCTTC

V: TRBV9
D: NA
J: TRBJ2-3
size: NA
CDR3: CASSVVSRNTDTQYF
DNA: TGTGCCAGCAGCGTAGTGTCCAGAAACACAGATACGCAGTATTTT

V: TRBV4-2
D: TRBD2
J: TRBJ2-7
size: few
CDR3: CASSQDTLAGGYEQYF
DNA: TGTGCCAGCAGCCAAGATACGCTAGCGGGGGGCTACGAGCAGTACTTC

V: TRBV11-3
D: NA
J: TRBJ2-7
size: NA
CDR3: CASSLAPFALERYF
DNA: TGTGCCAGCAGCTTAGCCCCCTTTGCGTTGGAGCGGTACTTC

V: TRBV12-3/TRBV12-4
D: NA
J: TRBJ1-2
size: few
CDR3: CASSLGGYNYGYTF
DNA: TGTGCCAGCAGTTTGGGGGGATATAACTATGGCTACACCTTC

V: TRBV27
D: TRBD1
J: TRBJ2-7
size: NA
CDR3: CASSLSTPGQGHEQYF
DNA: TGTGCCAGCAGTTTATCGACCCCGGGACAGGGTCACGAGCAGTACTTC